This passage covers 17 T cell receptor beta chains from one sample sequenced in a study of PD-L1 blockade in urothelial cancer. This sample's time point: pretreatment peripheral blood. Sequencing was performed with immunoSEQ multiplex PCR; in TCRdb, only in-frame clones are kept and a portion is missing. Of about 79,000 clones in the sample, 70% to 90% are singletons; the top ten hold 5.5% to 7.5%. Sequences were derived from PBMCs, sampled around atezolizumab (anti-PD-L1) treatment. Receptors were obtained from a middle-aged man with urothelial cancer.

Points on this clone: Other DNA sequences in this specimen translate into the identical CDR3. The rearrangement joins TRBV28 to TRBJ2-7; a weak D match, TRBD2 (5 bases). The length of the CDR3 is 13 residues. Trimming cost V 3 bases and J 0 bases, with 6 bases left between them. Germline V gene lookup returns CDR1 MDHEN and CDR2 SYDVKM. The CDR3 here is CASSFGSSYEQYF. In DNA, the CDR3 is TGTGCCAGCAGTTTTGGGAGCTCCTACGAGCAGTACTTC.

This chain connects TRBV29-1 to TRBJ1-1, with D unclear. The germline V gene encodes CDR1 SQVTM and CDR2 ANQGSEA. The CDR3 extends over 16 amino acids. V was pared by 4 bases and J by 5 bases, with 23 bases between. CDR3 in amino acids: CSVGPVNTPSGTEAFF. CDR3 nucleotides: TGCAGCGTTGGGCCCGTCAACACGCCAAGCGGGACTGAAGCTTTCTTT.

This chain links TRBV7-8 with TRBJ1-1; D not resolved. From germline, CDR1 is SGHVS and CDR2 FQNEAQ. Deletions cut 1 base from V and 6 bases from J, with 9 bases between. The CDR3 is 13 amino acids. DNA for the CDR3: TGTGCCAGCAGCTTAGGGGCTAACGCTGAAGCTTTCTTT. Amino acids: CASSLGANAEAFF.

The chain carries TRBV7-2 and TRBJ2-1; 8 bases fit TRBD1. CDR3 length: 16 amino acids. Per the germline V gene, CDR1 is SGHTA and CDR2 is FQGNSA. V lost 4 bases and J lost 0; bases outside the gene matches: 5. In DNA form, the CDR3 reads TGTGCCAGCAGCTCGCGGACAGGGAGCTCCTACAATGAGCAGTTCTTC. Its protein product is CASSSRTGSSYNEQFF.

This chain connects TRBV27 to TRBJ1-2, with D tentatively TRBD1 (5 bases). V lost 4 bases and J lost 4, with 13 bases in between. The CDR3 length is 14 residues. Germline CDR1 reads MNHEY; CDR2 reads SMNVEV (reference sequence). In DNA form, the CDR3 reads TGTGCCAGCAGTTCCCCGGGGGACGTCTATGGCTACACCTTC. This translates into CASSSPGDVYGYTF.

The rearrangement links TRBV28 to TRBJ2-7, with D perhaps TRBD2 (6 bases). Trimming stripped 8 bases from V and 12 bases from J, with 11 bases between. Germline V lookup: CDR1 MDHEN, CDR2 SYDVKM. The CDR3 totals 9 residues. The CDR3 DNA reads as TGTGCCAGCGGAGGGGACCCGTACTTC. Amino acid sequence: CASGGDPYF. Using reference TRBV28 and TRBJ2-7 for the parts outside the CDR3, the full variable domain is DVKVTQSSRYLVKRTGEKVFLECVQDMDHENMFWYRQDPGLGLRLIYFSYDVKMKEKGDIPEGYSVSREKKERFSLILESASTNQTSMYLCASGGDPYFGPGTRLTVT.

The chain recombines TRBV6-6 with TRBJ2-7, with D possibly TRBD1 on 7 matching bases. Germline V gene lookup returns CDR1 MNHNY and CDR2 SVGAGI (reference sequence). V dropped 5 bases and J dropped 2 bases, with 13 bases sitting between them. The CDR3 length is 14 residues. The CDR3 here is CASSPRGVPYEQYF. CDR3 nucleotides: TGTGCCAGCAGTCCCAGGGGGGTCCCCTACGAGCAGTACTTC.

V is TRBV9 and J is TRBJ1-3; no clear D gene. The CDR3 covers 13 residues. The germline gives CDR1 SGDLS, CDR2 YYNGEE. V lost 4 bases to trimming and J lost 4 bases, with 9 bases between them. CDR3 bases: TGTGCCAGCAGCAGGGAGTCGGGAAACACCATATATTTT. It encodes CASSRESGNTIYF.

The V gene is TRBV18, the J gene TRBJ1-1; tentative D call: TRBD1 (5 bases). The CDR3 sequence is 14 residues long. Germline V gene data show CDR1 as KGHSH and CDR2 as LQKENI. V was shortened by 6 bases and J by 1 base, with 12 bases between the two germline ends. The CDR3 DNA sequence: TGTGCCAGCTCCCGTAAGCAGGGGAACACTGAAGCTTTCTTT. Amino acids: CASSRKQGNTEAFF.

The chain carries TRBV19 and TRBJ2-5; 10 nucleotides match TRBD1. Germline V gene lookup returns CDR1 LNHDA and CDR2 SQIVND (reference sequence). Trimming cost V 6 bases and J 4 bases; bases outside gene matches: 2. The CDR3 runs 13 residues. In DNA form, the CDR3 reads TGTGCCAGTAGGAGGACAGGGGGAGAGACCCAGTACTTC. It specifies CASRRTGGETQYF. Full variable domain (remainder filled in from reference TRBV19 and TRBJ2-5): DGGITQSPKYLFRKEGQNVTLSCEQNLNHDAMYWYRQDPGQGLRLIYYSQIVNDFQKGDIAEGYSVSREKKESFPLTVTSAQKNPTAFYLCASRRTGGETQYFGPGTRLLVL.

The gene calls are TRBV7-9 and TRBJ2-7, with a weak D call TRBD2 (6 bases). Trimming stripped 3 bases from V and 3 bases from J, with 12 bases between. Germline V lookup: CDR1 SEHNR, CDR2 FQNEAQ (reference sequence). The CDR3 loop spans 14 amino acids. As DNA, the CDR3 is TGTGCCAGCAGCTTTGGCCGGAGGGTCTACGAGCAGTACTTC. Protein sequence: CASSFGRRVYEQYF.

The V gene is TRBV28, the J gene TRBJ2-1, with D possibly TRBD2 on 6 matching bases. Between the trimmed V and J ends, which lost 5 bases and 6 bases, there was a span of 14 bases. Looked up from germline, CDR1 is MDHEN and CDR2 is SYDVKM. This CDR3 region has 14 residues. DNA for the CDR3: TGTGCCAGCAGTGCCAACGGGGGAACCAATGAGCAGTTCTTC. Amino acid sequence: CASSANGGTNEQFF.

V gene TRBV21-1 combines with J gene TRBJ1-5; the D call in the table, TRBD1, was not verified against the DNA. TRBV21-1 is a known pseudogene. There are 15 residues in the CDR3. The CDR3 bases are TGTGCCAGCAGCAAGAAGGAGACAGGCAATCAGCCCCAGCATTTT. Translation: CASSKKETGNQPQHF.

CDR3 nucleotides: TGTGCCAGCAGCCAGGTTCAGGGTGAGCAGTACTTC. Residues: CASSQVQGEQYF. The chain couples TRBV6-5 to TRBJ2-7, with D maybe TRBD1 (5 bases). V gave up 6 bases and J gave up 7 bases, with 13 bases separating them. Per the germline V gene, CDR1 is MNHEY and CDR2 is SVGAGI. The CDR3 is 12 residues long.

The count of this clone is one. V usage is TRBV5-6 and J usage is TRBJ2-2; TRBD2 matches 10 bases. CDR1 is SGHDT and CDR2 is YYEEEE in the germline V gene. J gave up 6 bases and V 4 bases, and 6 bases lay outside the gene matches. The CDR3 has 15 residues. CDR3 residues: CASSKAGGGPGELFF. The CDR3 DNA is TGTGCCAGCAGCAAAGCGGGGGGGGGTCCCGGGGAGCTGTTTTTT.

The rearrangement uses TRBV29-1 and TRBJ2-7; D gene ambiguous. CDR1 and CDR2 from the germline V gene are SQVTM and ANQGSEA. With 5 bases removed from V and 1 base from J, the gap between germline ends came to 15 bases. The CDR3 extends over 14 amino acids. In nucleotides, the CDR3 is TGCAGCGTTCTGCTTGGCCTGTTGTCCTACGAGCAGTACTTC. Translating gives CSVLLGLLSYEQYF.

The chain couples TRBV2 to TRBJ2-3, with 7 bases that match TRBD1. The CDR3 is made up of 14 amino acids. Germline CDR1 is SNHLY and CDR2 is FYNNEI. The junction had 6 bases not matched to a gene; V was cut back by 8 bases and J by 1 base. CDR3 bases: TGTGCCAGCGAGGGGGCGGGTCGCACAGATACGCAGTATTTT. Protein: CASEGAGRTDTQYF.